This is a list of T cell receptor beta chains from one sample in a study of T cell changes during pregnancy in multiple sclerosis. Clones were read by immunoSEQ multiplex PCR, and TCRdb kept only the in-frame ones, dropping some. The sample contains about 40,000 clones, 80% to 90% of which appear only once. Here the sequenced sample was CD4+ T cells from peripheral blood mononuclear cells, taken in the first trimester of pregnancy. The receptors were gathered from a female donor with multiple sclerosis, enrolled in a pregnancy study. CDR3s include the opening cysteine and the closing phenylalanine or tryptophan. A D gene is named only where the DNA matches it firmly.

V: TRBV10-2; D: -; J: TRBJ1-1; CDR3: CASSVWTGTEAFF
V: TRBV9; D: -; J: TRBJ2-1; CDR3: CASSVATWGGYDHEQFF
V: TRBV29-1; D: -; J: TRBJ2-7; CDR3: CSVNRDSYEQYF
V: TRBV27; D: -; J: TRBJ2-7; CDR3: CASTAGHWGEQYF
V: TRBV11-3; D: TRBD1; J: TRBJ1-5; CDR3: CASSLGLGQGIYESNQPQHF
V: TRBV29-1; D: TRBD1; J: TRBJ2-5; CDR3: CSTKKGTARDETQYF
V: TRBV11-2; D: -; J: TRBJ1-1; CDR3: CASSFLGMNTEAFF
V: TRBV4-1; D: -; J: TRBJ2-3; CDR3: CASSQDASNTQYF
V: TRBV12-5; D: -; J: TRBJ1-3; CDR3: CASGLEGRGVGYSGNTIYF
V: TRBV21-1; D: -; J: TRBJ1-5; CDR3: CASSSDGNQPQHF
V: TRBV11-3; D: -; J: TRBJ2-2; CDR3: CASSFFRDSGELFF
V: TRBV5-1; D: -; J: TRBJ2-7; CDR3: CASSLDRTYEQYF
V: TRBV4-2; D: -; J: TRBJ1-2; CDR3: CASSTGTDSYYGYTF
V: TRBV30; D: TRBD1; J: TRBJ1-2; CDR3: CAWSFSDREAYGYTF
V: TRBV27; D: -; J: TRBJ2-4; CDR3: CASSSTAPGAKNIQYF
V: TRBV11-2; D: TRBD2; J: TRBJ2-5; CDR3: CASSLDLQTSVQETQYF
V: TRBV9; D: TRBD1; J: TRBJ2-2; CDR3: CASSDRTGGWGTGELFF
V: TRBV30; D: TRBD1; J: TRBJ2-6; CDR3: CAWGSSGGAGVLTF
V: TRBV5-8; D: -; J: TRBJ1-6; CDR3: CASSLGTDYNSPLHF
V: TRBV19; D: -; J: TRBJ2-7; CDR3: CASSFSGTQSSYEQYF
V: TRBV20-1; D: -; J: TRBJ1-1; CDR3: CSAQGNTEAFF
V: TRBV18; D: -; J: TRBJ2-1; CDR3: CASSPGPRDNEQFF
V: TRBV5-1; D: TRBD1; J: TRBJ1-2; CDR3: CASRKTGQSNYGYTF
V: TRBV4-3; D: -; J: TRBJ2-7; CDR3: CASSRGDEQYF
V: TRBV10-1; D: -; J: TRBJ1-1; CDR3: CASGARAAFF
V: TRBV6-5; D: -; J: TRBJ2-3; CDR3: CATSSSSDTQYF
V: TRBV25-1; D: -; J: TRBJ1-6; CDR3: CAIPGGAGCNSPLHF
V: TRBV5-1; D: TRBD1; J: TRBJ2-2; CDR3: CASSMGQGRELFF
V: TRBV18; D: TRBD1; J: TRBJ1-2; CDR3: CASSPATGAYGYTF
V: TRBV5-1; D: TRBD2; J: TRBJ2-2; CDR3: CASSSLAGGGTGELFF
V: TRBV7-2; D: -; J: TRBJ2-5; CDR3: CASSSSRAQYF